This T cell receptor beta chain was observed in a study of cytomegalovirus exposure and HLA in healthy donors. Study-wide findings and caveats: A later analysis linked a missense DCLRE1C variant to TCR beta V- and J-gene trimming. Presence/absence analyses rested on an assumption that sequencing depth was roughly uniform across donors. Cytomegalovirus status, reportedly, was diagnosed with high specificity and sensitivity by the classifier. In the analysis, some V segments, TRBV6-2 and TRBV6-3 included, were excluded as indistinguishable.

Comments on this clone: Its antigen is not identified.

V was clipped by 0 bases and J by 2 bases, with 4 bases between them. Germline-derived CDR1 and CDR2 are LGHNT and FRNRAP. This CDR3 has 14 residues. PCR employed 60 Vbeta and 13 Jbeta primers. Sequenced by immunoSEQ multiplex PCR; TCRdb stores in-frame clones only, minus some. The sample shows 65,000 to 90,000 clones, and roughly 3.8% sits with its ten largest clones. This TCR was sampled from a female donor in good health and CMV-seropositive. J is TRBJ2-2 and V is TRBV12-5; D not resolved. Sequencing was carried out using PBMCs. The CDR3 nucleotides are TGTGCTAGTGGTTTGGTCGTAAACACCGGGGAGCTGTTTTTT. Encoded protein: CASGLVVNTGELFF.